The 28 T cell receptor beta chains below all came from one sample that was sequenced in a study of response to subunit inactivated influenza vaccine. TCRdb re-called the RT-PCR reads with MiXCR, one entry per CDR3 protein. This table holds a few hundred thousand distinct CDR3 sequences, around 15% found once. This specimen was PBMCs from blood, taken 11 to 12 days after vaccination. These receptors were obtained from a man aged 50-60 years who received an inactivated influenza vaccine.

This clonotype showed up many times. The chain links TRBV29-1 to TRBJ2-2, with D unclear. V lost 4 bases and J lost 3, with 9 bases in between. CDR3 length: 13 residues. Germline-derived CDR1 and CDR2 are SQVTM and ANQGSEA. The CDR3 reads CSVGFKYTGELFF. The CDR3 nucleotides are TGCAGCGTTGGGTTCAAATACACCGGGGAGCTGTTTTTT.

This chain uses TRBV28 with TRBJ2-7; TRBD1 or TRBD2 may be the D gene (5 bases each). The CDR3 has 14 amino acids. The V end was cut by 6 bases, the J end by 2 bases, with 14 bases between. Germline V gene lookup returns CDR1 MDHEN and CDR2 SYDVKM. CDR3 protein: CASRGPGRAYEQYF. In DNA form, the CDR3 reads TGTGCCAGCAGGGGGCCAGGGCGGGCCTACGAGCAGTACTTC.

The genes are TRBV28 and TRBJ2-3, with a weak D call TRBD2 (5 bases). Germline CDR1 is MDHEN and CDR2 is SYDVKM. V shed 5 bases and J shed 4 bases, with 16 bases lying between them. The CDR3 sequence is 15 residues long. The CDR3 DNA follows: TGTGCCAGCAGTAACGGGGAAAGTCGGGCAGATACGCAGTATTTT. It encodes CASSNGESRADTQYF.

The table lists this clonotype with a few counts. The rearrangement links TRBV4-3 to TRBJ2-1; no clear D gene. The CDR3 is 16 amino acids. The V and J ends lost 5 bases and 2 bases respectively, with 16 bases between them. Germline values: CDR1 LGHNA, CDR2 YSLEER. CDR3 loop: CASSSDGRQPYNEQFF. The CDR3 DNA reads as TGCGCCAGCAGCTCGGATGGGCGCCAGCCCTACAATGAGCAGTTCTTC.

This clonotype has a handful of counts. The chain has TRBV3-1 and TRBJ2-2; D ambiguous. V lost 0 bases, J lost 2 bases, and 13 bases lay in between. The CDR3 contains 17 residues. The V gene's germline CDR1 is LGHDT and CDR2 YNNKEL (reference sequence). CDR3 DNA: TGTGCCAGCAGCCAAGAGCGGAATTGGGTTAACACCGGGGAGCTGTTTTTT. Its protein is CASSQERNWVNTGELFF. The whole variable domain, remainder taken from reference TRBV3-1 and TRBJ2-2, is DTAVSQTPKYLVTQMGNDKSIKCEQNLGHDTMYWYKQDSKKFLKIMFSYNNKELIINETVPNRFSPKSPDKAHLNLHINSLELGDSAVYFCASSQERNWVNTGELFFGEGSRLTVL.

This rearrangement joins TRBV9 to TRBJ2-1; D call uncertain. Trimming cost V 4 bases and J 4 bases, with 18 bases left between them. The germline V gene has CDR1 SGDLS and CDR2 YYNGEE. This CDR3 is built from 16 residues. CDR3 sequence reads: CASSTEGRTLYNEQFF. DNA of the CDR3: TGTGCCAGCAGCACCGAAGGGCGGACCTTGTACAATGAGCAGTTCTTC.

This clonotype was recorded a few times. This rearrangement joins TRBV20-1 to TRBJ2-1, with D unresolved. The CDR3 has 12 residues. V lost 7 bases to trimming and J lost 9 bases, with 16 bases between them. The germline V gene has CDR1 DFQATT and CDR2 SNEGSKA (reference sequence). DNA of the CDR3: TGCAGTGAAATAGGCAGAGGTGGTGAGCAGTTCTTC. Translated, it gives CSEIGRGGEQFF.

This clonotype was detected a few times. The chain is built from TRBV12-3 or TRBV12-4 and TRBJ1-1; no definite D call. V was clipped by 6 bases and J by 4 bases, with 12 bases between them. The CDR3 loop spans 13 amino acids. The CDR3 is CASRPPFSTEAFF. CDR3 nucleotide sequence: TGTGCCAGCAGACCACCCTTCAGCACTGAAGCTTTCTTT.

This clonotype was found a few times. The chain joins TRBV5-1 to TRBJ2-3, with 9 bases matching TRBD1. After removal of 0 bases from V and 6 bases from J, the junction contained 8 bases not matched to a gene. Germline loops: CDR1 SGHRS, CDR2 YFSETQ. This CDR3 contains 16 residues. CDR3 loop: CASSLGPTGGMDTQYF. CDR3 nucleotides: TGCGCCAGCAGCTTGGGTCCAACAGGGGGCATGGATACGCAGTATTTT.

V and J are TRBV30 and TRBJ2-5, with 9 positions matching TRBD2. Per germline, CDR1 GTSNPN and CDR2 SVGIG (reference sequence). This CDR3 region has 16 residues. Trimming at V came to 2 bases and at J to 2 bases, leaving 9 bases not matched to a gene. The CDR3 reads CAWSPFGLAKQETQYF. The CDR3 DNA follows: TGTGCCTGGAGTCCCTTCGGACTAGCGAAACAAGAGACCCAGTACTTC.

This clonotype was counted at least ten times. This chain joins TRBV5-1 and TRBJ2-2; D ambiguous. This CDR3 has 14 residues. Germline CDR1 reads SGHRS; CDR2 reads YFSETQ. V was shortened by 2 bases and J by 2 bases, with 7 bases between the two germline ends. The CDR3 region is CASSFSSNTGELFF. CDR3 nucleotide sequence: TGCGCCAGCAGCTTTTCAAGCAACACCGGGGAGCTGTTTTTT.

V usage is TRBV18 and J usage is TRBJ2-1; 8 positions agree with TRBD2. J gave up 7 bases and V 0 bases, and 5 bases lay outside the gene matches. CDR1 KGHSH and CDR2 LQKENI come from the germline V gene. The CDR3 has 15 residues. The chain's CDR3 is CASSPPTSGGNEQFF. In DNA form, the CDR3 reads TGTGCCAGCTCACCACCGACTTCGGGAGGGAATGAGCAGTTCTTC.

The genes are TRBV29-1 and TRBJ1-1; D unclear. The germline V and J ends were trimmed by 2 bases and 6 bases, with 7 bases remaining between them. The CDR3 is made up of 11 amino acids. CDR1 and CDR2 from the germline V gene are SQVTM and ANQGSEA. The CDR3 bases are TGCAGCGTTGAACGCCCCGCTGAAGCTTTCTTT. This translates into CSVERPAEAFF. Drawing the rest from reference TRBV29-1 and TRBJ1-1, the complete variable domain is SAVISQKPSRDICQRGTSLTIQCQVDSQVTMMFWYRQQPGQSLTLIATANQGSEATYESGFVIDKFPISRPNLTFSTLTVSNMSPEDSSIYLCSVERPAEAFFGQGTRLTVV.

V and J are TRBV30 and TRBJ2-7; TRBD2 is a possible D gene (5 bases). The CDR3 has 11 amino acids. Trimming took off 6 bases at V and 3 bases at J, with 9 bases between the two ends. Germline lookup yields CDR1 GTSNPN and CDR2 SVGIG (reference sequence). Written as DNA, the CDR3 is TGTGCCTGTGGACTGGGCTACGAGCAGTACTTC. Translation gives CACGLGYEQYF.

Only one count was recorded for this clonotype. CDR3 nucleotide sequence: TGTGCCAGCTCCCAAGCGGGACTAGCGGGAGGGGGGAATGAGCAGTTCTTC. This gives the protein CASSQAGLAGGGNEQFF. This chain joins TRBV3-1 and TRBJ2-1, with TRBD2 matching 16 bases. Losses at the gene ends were 8 bases for V and 7 bases for J; bases not matched to a gene: 11. This CDR3 is built from 17 residues. Germline V gene data show CDR1 as LGHDT and CDR2 as YNNKEL (reference sequence).

The chain recombines TRBV12-3 or TRBV12-4 with TRBJ1-3, with a possible D match to TRBD1 (5 bases). The CDR3 totals 16 residues. Trimming pared 3 bases from V and 2 bases from J, leaving 14 bases between. This CDR3 reads CASSFRKGRAGNTIYF. CDR3 sequence (DNA): TGTGCCAGCAGTTTCCGTAAGGGGCGCGCTGGAAACACCATATATTTT.

This clonotype showed up many times. J is TRBJ2-1 and V is TRBV4-2; possibly TRBD1 for D (7 bases). The germline V and J ends were trimmed by 0 bases and 2 bases, with 14 bases remaining between them. Germline V CDR1 and CDR2: LGHNA, YNFKEQ. This CDR3 spans 17 amino acids. CDR3 residues: CASSQELGGTAYNEQFF. The CDR3 DNA reads as TGTGCCAGCAGCCAAGAACTTGGCGGGACAGCCTACAATGAGCAGTTCTTC.

This rearrangement joins TRBV7-2 to TRBJ2-7; no clear D. From germline, CDR1 is SGHTA and CDR2 FQGNSA. Trimming stripped 4 bases from V and 5 bases from J, with 9 bases between. This CDR3 contains 12 residues. CDR3: CASSYTWNEQYF. CDR3 coding DNA: TGTGCCAGCAGCTACACATGGAACGAGCAGTACTTC.

This clonotype was seen many times. The chain uses TRBV5-1 and TRBJ1-1; tentatively, D is TRBD1 (6 bases). Germline V gene data show CDR1 as SGHRS and CDR2 as YFSETQ. Trimming took off 4 bases at V and 1 base at J, with 8 bases between the two ends. There are 13 residues in the CDR3. The CDR3 here is CASSAGENTEAFF. DNA of the CDR3: TGCGCCAGCAGCGCAGGGGAGAACACTGAAGCTTTCTTT.

A few counts support this clonotype. This chain links TRBV14 with TRBJ2-2; D is perhaps TRBD1 (6 bases). There are 15 residues in the CDR3. Germline assignment: CDR1 SGHDN and CDR2 FVKESK. V was shortened by 6 bases and J by 4 bases, with 15 bases between the two germline ends. CDR3 DNA: TGTGCCAGCAGTCTGACAGGCTCATTCACCGGGGAGCTGTTTTTT. Translating it yields CASSLTGSFTGELFF.

This clonotype was recorded a few times. The rearrangement uses TRBV15 and TRBJ2-5; D may be TRBD1 (6 bases). V lost 6 bases and J 2 bases, leaving 13 bases between the germline ends. This CDR3 is 14 amino acids long. Germline assignment: CDR1 LNHNV and CDR2 YYDKDF (reference sequence). Here the CDR3 reads CATRLGTLQETQYF. CDR3 nucleotide sequence: TGTGCCACCAGGTTGGGGACACTACAAGAGACCCAGTACTTC. Full variable domain (rest looked up from reference TRBV15 and TRBJ2-5): DAMVIQNPRYQVTQFGKPVTLSCSQTLNHNVMYWYQQKSSQAPKLLFHYYDKDFNNEADTPDNFQSRRPNTSFCFLDIRSPGLGDTAMYLCATRLGTLQETQYFGPGTRLLVL.

This chain links TRBV6-5 with TRBJ1-3; the D gene is possibly TRBD1 (6 bases). This CDR3 has 15 amino acids. Germline lookup yields CDR1 MNHEY and CDR2 SVGAGI. The ends were cut back, 2 bases at V and 2 bases at J, with 10 bases in the middle. The DNA for the CDR3 is TGTGCCAGCAGTTACAAGGGGGGACCTGGAAACACCATATATTTT. Protein: CASSYKGGPGNTIYF.

The table lists this clonotype with many counts. The chain recombines TRBV29-1 with TRBJ1-1; D unresolved. The germline V and J ends were trimmed by 5 bases and 7 bases, with 8 bases remaining between them. The CDR3 is made up of 10 amino acids. Looked up from germline, CDR1 is SQVTM and CDR2 is ANQGSEA. CDR3 amino acids: CSVRELEAFF. CDR3 sequence (DNA): TGCAGCGTTCGGGAGCTTGAAGCTTTCTTT. The full variable domain, completed using reference TRBV29-1 and TRBJ1-1, is SAVISQKPSRDICQRGTSLTIQCQVDSQVTMMFWYRQQPGQSLTLIATANQGSEATYESGFVIDKFPISRPNLTFSTLTVSNMSPEDSSIYLCSVRELEAFFGQGTRLTVV.

The CDR3 reads CAISDSGQGAYADTQYF. CDR3 DNA sequence: TGTGCCATCAGTGATTCCGGGCAGGGGGCTTATGCAGATACGCAGTATTTT. J is TRBJ2-3 and V is TRBV10-3, with 8 bases identical to TRBD1. Germline trimming cut 3 bases from V and 4 bases from J; bases unmatched to any gene: 12. This CDR3 has 17 residues. The germline V gene has CDR1 ENHRY and CDR2 SYGVKD.

This clonotype has a count of ten or more. The CDR3 here is CASSLLGSTDTQYF. CDR3 coding DNA: TGCGCCAGCAGCTTACTAGGTAGCACAGATACGCAGTATTTT. The chain is built from TRBV5-1 and TRBJ2-3; possibly TRBD2 for D (5 bases). The CDR3 contains 14 residues. Germline CDR1 reads SGHRS; CDR2 reads YFSETQ. Trimming shortened V by 2 bases and J by 0 bases, and 7 bases separated the two germline ends.

The rearrangement links TRBV4-3 to TRBJ2-2, with D perhaps being TRBD1 or TRBD2 (6 bases each). From germline, CDR1 is LGHNA and CDR2 YSLEER. V shed 0 bases and J shed 4 bases, with 12 bases lying between them. The CDR3 has 16 residues. The CDR3 loop is CASSQDGGLGTGELFF. In nucleotides, the CDR3 is TGCGCCAGCAGCCAAGATGGGGGGCTGGGCACCGGGGAGCTGTTTTTT.

This clonotype was counted a few times. V and J are TRBV2 and TRBJ1-2; D gene uncertain. The CDR3 is 11 amino acids. V was cut by 6 bases and J by 3 bases, with 5 bases left in between. Per the germline V gene, CDR1 is SNHLY and CDR2 is FYNNEI. CDR3 sequence (DNA): TGTGCCAGCAGAGCTGACTATGGCTACACCTTC. Encoded protein: CASRADYGYTF.

This clonotype showed up many times. This chain joins TRBV5-6 and TRBJ1-5, with unresolved D. The germline gives CDR1 SGHDT, CDR2 YYEEEE. The CDR3 sequence is 13 residues long. V lost 2 bases and J lost 2, with 5 bases in between. The CDR3 DNA follows: TGTGCCAGCAGCTTCGGGGGCAATCAGCCCCAGCATTTT. It is translated as CASSFGGNQPQHF.